This T cell receptor beta chain was sequenced for a study of OX40 agonist ivuxolimab in advanced cancers. Using immunoSEQ multiplex PCR, the repertoire was profiled, and TCRdb retains in-frame clones only, with some absent. The sample records 70,000 to 80,000 clones, 81% being singletons. Study results and caveats: Mean expanded clone counts were higher in CD8+ than CD4+ T cells. Partial responders treated at 0.1-3.0 mg/kg exhibited clonal expansion among the lowest measured.

Trimming removed 5 bases at V and 0 bases at J, with 8 bases between. The CDR3 extends over 13 amino acids. Germline CDR1 and CDR2: SGHTA and FQGNSA. At baseline, cycle 4 day 1, and cycle 7 day 1, blood was sampled. For this clone: The target antigen is unknown.

This chain uses TRBV7-2 with TRBJ2-7; TRBD2 is a possible D gene (5 bases). This TCR was recovered from an adult with an advanced solid tumor such as melanoma, head and neck, liver or kidney cancer. The sequences come from CD4+ or CD8+ T cells sorted from blood, collected in a trial of the OX40 agonist ivuxolimab. The CDR3 coding sequence is TGTGCCAGCAGCGACGGACTCTCCTACGAGCAGTACTTC. Encoded protein: CASSDGLSYEQYF.